This TCR beta chain stems from a study of blood T cell repertoires in COVID-19. Across the study: T cells, B-cell-depleted T cells, or PBMCs provided the cDNA or gDNA that served as material.

Original processing methods: Estimation of nucleated cell counts was performed using reference gene primer amplification. TCRdb's table, derived via immunoSEQ multiplex PCR, lists solely in-frame clones and lacks some. For V, J and clone size, that table is used; D and trimming come from the DNA. The data hold about 130,000 clones, with about 80% observed a single time. The V and J ends lost 5 bases and 7 bases, in that order; junction bases with no gene match: 5. The CDR3 has 13 amino acids. Germline V lookup: CDR1 SGHTA, CDR2 FQGNSA. The origin of this receptor is a woman aged 50 to 65 with acute or convalescent COVID-19. The sample consisted of peripheral blood. V gene TRBV7-2 combines with J gene TRBJ2-7; 10 bases fit TRBD2. CDR3 DNA sequence: TGTGCCAGCAGCACATCGGGACTAGCGGAGCAGTACTTC. Protein sequence: CASSTSGLAEQYF.